A selection of T cell receptor beta chains follows, all from one sample in a study of blood T cell repertoires in COVID-19. TCRdb's table, derived via immunoSEQ multiplex PCR, lists solely in-frame clones and lacks some. Counted here are about 16,000 clones, about 89% occurring once; the ten biggest clones make up 20% to 25%. Sequenced: peripheral blood. These receptors all stem from a man in his 60s with acute or convalescent COVID-19. Each CDR3 is given with its conserved first and last residue. The order of the fields is D gene, J gene, V gene, clone size, CDR3 DNA, CDR3 protein. The D gene is left open where the match is weak. Not every row has a clone size; where given, it reads once, few, many or a size class.

d_call: TRBD1
j_call: TRBJ2-7
v_call: TRBV29-1
clone_size: -
cdr3_nt: TGCAGCGCCAAGAGACAGGGGTTAGGGGAGCAGTACTTC
cdr3_aa: CSAKRQGLGEQYF

d_call: -
j_call: TRBJ1-4
v_call: TRBV27
clone_size: -
cdr3_nt: TGTGCCAGCAGTTACGGACAGAGTGAAAAACTGTTTTTT
cdr3_aa: CASSYGQSEKLFF

d_call: -
j_call: TRBJ1-1
v_call: TRBV9
clone_size: -
cdr3_nt: TGTGCCAGCAGCCGAATGGGACAACAACACACTGAAGCTTTCTTT
cdr3_aa: CASSRMGQQHTEAFF

d_call: -
j_call: TRBJ1-6
v_call: TRBV6-5
clone_size: -
cdr3_nt: TGTGCCAGCAGTCCGAGCGGGGGAGGCAATTCACCCCTCCACTTT
cdr3_aa: CASSPSGGGNSPLHF

d_call: TRBD1
j_call: TRBJ1-1
v_call: TRBV7-3
clone_size: -
cdr3_nt: TGTGCCAGCAGCTCCGGGACAGGGGCCACTGAAGCTTTCTTT
cdr3_aa: CASSSGTGATEAFF

d_call: TRBD1
j_call: TRBJ2-1
v_call: TRBV11-2
clone_size: -
cdr3_nt: TGTGCCAGCAGCTTGGGGACAGGGCGCTACAATGAGCAGTTCTTC
cdr3_aa: CASSLGTGRYNEQFF

d_call: -
j_call: TRBJ2-1
v_call: TRBV7-2
clone_size: -
cdr3_nt: TGTGCCAGCAGCTTGGGGCTTGGCAGGAATTTCAATGAGCAGTTCTTC
cdr3_aa: CASSLGLGRNFNEQFF

d_call: -
j_call: TRBJ2-7
v_call: TRBV10-2
clone_size: -
cdr3_nt: TGCGCCAGCAGTGACGGCGCAGGGGCTAACTACGAGCAGTACTTC
cdr3_aa: CASSDGAGANYEQYF

d_call: -
j_call: TRBJ2-2
v_call: TRBV19
clone_size: -
cdr3_nt: TGTGCCAGTAGTGGCGACCACGGGAGCGGGGAGCTGTTTTTT
cdr3_aa: CASSGDHGSGELFF

d_call: TRBD1
j_call: TRBJ1-5
v_call: TRBV2
clone_size: once
cdr3_nt: TGTGCCAGCAGCGTTACGACAGGGGGTTTCAATCAGCCCCAGCATTTT
cdr3_aa: CASSVTTGGFNQPQHF

d_call: -
j_call: TRBJ1-3
v_call: TRBV9
clone_size: -
cdr3_nt: TGTGCCAGCAGCGTAGAGGGACAAAACACCATATATTTT
cdr3_aa: CASSVEGQNTIYF

d_call: TRBD1
j_call: TRBJ2-1
v_call: TRBV2
clone_size: -
cdr3_nt: TGTGCCAGCAGTGAAGCGCTCCTGCAACAGGGGAATCCGTTCTTC
cdr3_aa: CASSEALLQQGNPFF

d_call: -
j_call: TRBJ2-3
v_call: TRBV12-3/TRBV12-4
clone_size: -
cdr3_nt: TGTGCCAGCGGGCTCACAGATACGCAGTATTTT
cdr3_aa: CASGLTDTQYF

d_call: -
j_call: TRBJ1-5
v_call: TRBV24-1
clone_size: few
cdr3_nt: TGTGCCACCAGTGATTCAGGGTCTGGGAATCAGCCCCAGCATTTT
cdr3_aa: CATSDSGSGNQPQHF